This T cell receptor beta chain was retrieved from a study of blood T cell repertoires in COVID-19. Method: immunoSEQ multiplex PCR; TCRdb's copy keeps in-frame clones and lacks some. The data show about 170,000 clones, 84% seen once. This CDR3 spans 15 amino acids. The germline CDR1 and CDR2 sequences are LNHNV and YYDKDF (reference sequence). V lost 8 bases to trimming and J lost 0 bases, with 14 bases between them. The chain is built from TRBV15 and TRBJ1-5; no clear D. Sequenced: peripheral blood. The TCR sequence derives from a man in his 70s with active or convalescent COVID-19. The CDR3 region is CATSRGEISNQPQHF. The DNA of the CDR3 is TGTGCCACCTCCCGAGGCGAGATTAGCAATCAGCCCCAGCATTTT.